This is a list of T cell receptor beta chains from one sample in a study of T cells in Graves' hyperthyroidism and ophthalmopathy. TCRdb fed the multiplex PCR reads into MiXCR, producing one record per CDR3 protein. This table holds some 580,000 distinct CDR3 sequences, about 16% found once. Sequenced sample: blood. All receptors derive from a woman in her 40s with Graves' ophthalmopathy. CDR3s include the opening cysteine and the closing phenylalanine or tryptophan. The D gene is left open where the match is weak. Clone size is given for some rows only: seen once, a few or many times, or a class if the clone is expanded.

V	D	size	J	CDR3	DNA
TRBV27	-	-	TRBJ2-1	CASRRTGSGEQFF	TGTGCCAGCAGACGTACAGGGTCAGGGGAGCAGTTCTTC
TRBV3-1	-	many	TRBJ2-1	CASSQDLTGRGSYNEQFF	TGTGCCAGCAGCCAAGATCTCACGGGCCGTGGCTCCTACAATGAGCAGTTCTTC
TRBV18	-	-	TRBJ2-4	CASSLVGDKNIQYF	TGTGCCAGCTCACTAGTAGGGGACAAAAACATTCAGTACTTC
TRBV2	-	many	TRBJ2-5	CASVRDSGETQYF	TGTGCCAGCGTAAGAGATAGCGGAGAGACCCAGTACTTC
TRBV27	-	many	TRBJ1-2	CASSLQGGSANYGYTF	TGTGCCAGCAGTCTGCAAGGCGGGTCCGCTAACTATGGCTACACCTTC
TRBV2	TRBD2	many	TRBJ2-3	CASQWSGITDTQYF	TGTGCCAGCCAATGGAGCGGGATTACAGATACGCAGTATTTT
TRBV6-1	TRBD2	many	TRBJ2-1	CATELAETYNEQFF	TGTGCCACCGAACTAGCGGAGACCTACAATGAGCAGTTCTTC
TRBV6-2/TRBV6-3	TRBD2	-	TRBJ2-1	CASSSTSAYHNEQFF	TGTGCCAGCAGTTCGACTAGCGCATATCACAATGAGCAGTTCTTC
TRBV28	-	few	TRBJ2-7	CASSPEGGRYYEQYF	TGTGCCAGCAGTCCAGAAGGGGGGCGATACTACGAGCAGTACTTC
TRBV20-1	TRBD1	-	TRBJ2-7	CSAHIGQGKYEQYF	TGCAGTGCCCACATCGGACAGGGAAAATACGAGCAGTACTTC
TRBV5-6	TRBD1	-	TRBJ2-2	CASSYDRVLTGELFF	TGTGCCAGCAGCTATGACAGGGTTCTCACCGGGGAGCTGTTTTTT
TRBV6-1	-	few	TRBJ2-6	CASSDSGANVLTF	TGTGCCAGCAGTGATTCCGGGGCCAACGTCCTGACTTTC
TRBV6-2/TRBV6-3	-	-	TRBJ2-3	CASSYSGLGKADTQYF	TGTGCCAGCAGTTACTCAGGGCTTGGGAAAGCAGATACGCAGTATTTT
TRBV12-3/TRBV12-4	-	many	TRBJ1-2	CASSFASGQIYGYTF	TGTGCCAGCAGTTTTGCCTCCGGGCAGATCTATGGCTACACCTTC
TRBV11-3	-	many	TRBJ2-2	CASSSSGAGGELFF	TGTGCCAGCAGCTCTTCGGGGGCAGGCGGGGAGCTGTTTTTT
TRBV15	-	-	TRBJ2-1	CATTKSRGSYNEQFF	TGTGCCACCACCAAGAGCCGGGGGAGTTACAATGAGCAGTTCTTC